The entry below describes one T cell receptor (beta chain). The source of the sample is a study of radiotherapy plus CTLA-4 blockade in lung cancer. V lost 1 base, J lost 2 bases, and 4 bases stayed unmatched. Germline V gene lookup returns CDR1 SEHNR and CDR2 FQNEAQ (reference sequence). The CDR3 is 15 residues long. Measured with immunoSEQ multiplex PCR; TCRdb has only the in-frame clones, and not every one. The data show about 60,000 clones, with just over 75% seen just once and roughly 4% held by the top ten. Focal radiation with ipilimumab CTLA-4 blockade was given to patients with chemo-refractory metastatic non-small-cell lung cancer.

This clonotype was sampled from a human donor with non-small cell lung cancer who had a partial response to radiotherapy plus ipilimumab. Material: peripheral blood, obtained from a patient treated with radiotherapy plus ipilimumab. The chain carries TRBV7-9 and TRBJ2-7, with 8 nucleotides matching TRBD1. For the CDR3, the DNA is TGTGCCAGCAGCTTAGGGACAGGGAAAGCCTACGAGCAGTACTTC. It encodes CASSLGTGKAYEQYF.